This TCR beta chain was profiled in a study of OX40 agonist ivuxolimab in advanced cancers. Study background: Treatment received earlier with anti-PD-1, anti-PD-L1 or anti-CTLA-4 agents was allowed, and 40% had some. The study's findings and limits: The CD4+ and CD8+ T cells in the blood had expanded clonally by week 6 at 0.1 to 3.0 mg/kg.

This CDR3 has 8 residues. Germline assignment: CDR1 MDHEN and CDR2 SYDVKM. Trimming shortened V by 8 bases and J by 11 bases, and 6 bases separated the two germline ends. Sequencing was performed with immunoSEQ multiplex PCR; in TCRdb, only in-frame clones are kept and a portion is missing. The data hold about 59,000 clones, with 84% observed a single time. This clone was seen just once. Its antigen is undetermined. The chain has TRBV28 and TRBJ2-5; either TRBD1 or TRBD2 may fit D (5 bases each). The sequencing used CD4+ or CD8+ T cells sorted from blood, collected in a trial of the OX40 agonist ivuxolimab. The TCR originated in an adult with an advanced solid tumor such as melanoma, head and neck, liver or kidney cancer. The CDR3 loop reads CASGGQYF. As DNA, the CDR3 is TGTGCCAGCGGGGGTCAGTACTTC.